This T cell receptor beta chain came from a study of blood T cell repertoires in COVID-19. Study details: From the United States, Italy and Spain came samples of acute and convalescent COVID-19. The analysed material was cDNA or gDNA that came from T cells, B-cell-depleted T cells, or PBMCs.

Source study methods: Estimated nucleated cell counts came from reference gene primer amplification. Sequencing was performed with immunoSEQ multiplex PCR; in TCRdb, only in-frame clones are kept and a portion is missing. V, J and clone size reflect that table, while D and trimming were determined from the DNA. The data contain fewer than 250,000 clones, 84% of them seen just once; the ten biggest clones take up 4%. Germline-derived CDR1 and CDR2 are ENHRY and SYGVKD. The CDR3 length is 14 residues. Trimming took 3 bases from V and 6 from J; bases not matched to a gene: 5. V usage is TRBV10-3 and J usage is TRBJ1-5; 7 bases agree with TRBD1. This sequence was found in a man aged 45-65 years with acute or convalescent COVID-19. The specimen sequenced was peripheral blood. CDR3: CAISEGGSGQPQHF. Written as DNA, the CDR3 is TGTGCCATCAGTGAAGGGGGCTCGGGTCAGCCCCAGCATTTT.